This TCR beta chain was recorded in a study of blood T cell repertoires in COVID-19. Overall study context: Samples of COVID-19 (acute and convalescent) were obtained from the United States, Italy and Spain. From T cells, B-cell-depleted T cells, or PBMCs came the material, which was cDNA or gDNA.

Trimming removed 9 bases from V and 6 bases from J; junction bases left unmatched: 10. The germline gives CDR1 SNHLY, CDR2 FYNNEI. This CDR3 spans 14 amino acids. Authors' data handling: For nucleated cells, counts were estimated from reference gene primer amplification. Profiled with immunoSEQ multiplex PCR; TCRdb holds only in-frame clones, not every one. V, J and clone size reflect that table, while D and trimming were determined from the DNA. Of about 170,000 clones listed, approximately 86% are singletons. The material sequenced was peripheral blood. The chain is built from TRBV2 and TRBJ2-1, with 8 bases matching TRBD2. This TCR was recovered from a man in his 70s with acute or convalescent COVID-19. The CDR3 here is CASTGTRTPNEQFF. The CDR3 bases are TGTGCCAGTACCGGGACTAGGACCCCCAATGAGCAGTTCTTC.